This TCR beta chain comes out of a study of shared clonotypes between healthy human individuals. Whole-study results and caveats: Clonotype sharing among donors was expected to depend on sequencing depth. Richness estimates generally favored naive over memory subsets.

On this clone: The antigen remains unidentified.

Original processing methods: Sequence data from immunoSEQ were junction-only and lacked quality scores; consequently, filtering differed. Sequencing used immunoSEQ multiplex PCR; TCRdb keeps in-frame clones, though not all of them. V, J and clone size reflect that table, while D and trimming were determined from the DNA. Found here are around 700,000 clones, approximately 79% of them singletons; the top ten hold 1.5% to 2%. The sample was memory CD4+ T cells sorted from blood. Subset here: CD45RA-negative fraction. The TCR was taken from a woman in her 30s in good health.

CDR3 coding DNA: TGTGCCAGCACCAGAAAACAGCAGAACACTGAAGCTTTCTTT. Translating it yields CASTRKQQNTEAFF. The chain uses TRBV6-6 and TRBJ1-1; no clear D. Trimming shortened V by 7 bases and J by 1 base, and 13 bases separated the two germline ends. The CDR3 is 14 amino acids. Germline CDR1 MNHNY, CDR2 SVGAGI (reference sequence).